Below, 27 T cell receptor beta chains from the same sample are listed, as sequenced in a study of blood T cells in healthy people across ages. Sample-barcoded 5' priming and a J-beta primer mix drove a second PCR of roughly 7 to 11 cycles. TCRdb independently ran MiXCR on the 5' RACE reads; one entry per CDR3 protein. The sample records about 1.8 million distinct CDR3 sequences, around 48% being singletons. Sequencing was carried out using blood. Receptor source: a woman in her 40s in good health.

This clonotype has a handful of counts. The genes are TRBV20-1 and TRBJ2-5, with 9 bases that match TRBD2. V was pared by 6 bases and J by 1 base, with 9 bases of the junction left unmatched. This CDR3 region has 15 residues. Germline V gene lookup returns CDR1 DFQATT and CDR2 SNEGSKA (reference sequence). For the CDR3, the DNA is TGCAGTGCCGTCAGCGGGGGGTCCACCCAAGAGACCCAGTACTTC. Protein sequence: CSAVSGGSTQETQYF.

The rearrangement links TRBV6-1 to TRBJ2-2; D call uncertain. The germline V gene encodes CDR1 MNHNS and CDR2 SASEGT. Deletions cut 3 bases from V and 6 bases from J, with 26 bases between. The CDR3 consists of 19 residues. The CDR3: CASSDYRGLSGFRPGELFF. Here the CDR3 DNA reads TGTGCCAGCAGTGACTATCGCGGTCTCTCGGGTTTTCGGCCCGGGGAGCTGTTTTTT.

The CDR3 reads CASSYSGSRGGYTF. CDR3 bases: TGTGCCAGCAGTTACTCGGGGTCTCGAGGTGGCTACACCTTC. The J gene is TRBJ1-2, the V gene TRBV6-5, with no clear D. The CDR3 is 14 amino acids. CDR1 is MNHEY, CDR2 SVGAGI, per germline. The V gene lost 0 bases and the J gene lost 7 bases, with 12 bases spanning the gap.

This clonotype was counted a few times. J is TRBJ2-4 and V is TRBV29-1; no clear D. The CDR3 has 12 amino acids. V dropped 1 base and J dropped 8 bases, with 9 bases sitting between them. Looked up from germline, CDR1 is SQVTM and CDR2 is ANQGSEA. This CDR3 reads CSVEGGWDIQYF. The CDR3 DNA sequence: TGCAGCGTTGAAGGCGGCTGGGACATTCAGTACTTC.

In its sample, this clonotype was seen a few times. The chain links TRBV9 to TRBJ1-2, with D possibly TRBD1 on 5 matching bases. Trimming left V 3 bases short and J 4 bases short, with 10 bases between. This CDR3 contains 13 residues. Looked up from germline, CDR1 is SGDLS and CDR2 is YYNGEE. For the CDR3, the DNA is TGTGCCAGCAGCGAACAGGAATTCTATGGCTACACCTTC. Encoded protein: CASSEQEFYGYTF.

The chain recombines TRBV18 with TRBJ2-7, with TRBD1 as a possible D gene (6 bases). CDR1 KGHSH and CDR2 LQKENI come from the germline V gene. The CDR3 runs 16 residues. Trimming pared 2 bases from V and 2 bases from J, leaving 16 bases between. CDR3 region: CASSPRGGHPTYEQYF. Written as DNA, the CDR3 is TGTGCCAGCTCACCAAGAGGGGGACACCCGACCTACGAGCAGTACTTC.

As to this clonotype: One junction end disagrees with the germline gene, perhaps due to a read error. The chain combines TRBV6-6 with TRBJ2-3; 9 bases line up with TRBD2. Looked up from germline, CDR1 is MNHNY and CDR2 is SVGAGI (reference sequence). This CDR3 is 16 amino acids long. CDR3 bases: TGTGCCAGCAGTTCCTCCGGACTAGCGAGAACGGATACGCGGTATTTT. This gives the protein CASSSSGLARTDTRYF.

This clonotype was counted only a few times. The chain is built from TRBV29-1 and TRBJ1-2; no firm D call. From germline, CDR1 is SQVTM and CDR2 ANQGSEA. This CDR3 is 12 amino acids long. The ends were cut back, 1 base at V and 1 base at J, with 4 bases in the middle. The CDR3 loop is CSVEVVNYGYTF. CDR3 DNA: TGCAGCGTTGAAGTAGTTAACTATGGCTACACCTTC.

The V and J genes are TRBV5-1 and TRBJ2-1; TRBD2 matches at 12 bases. Germline V gene data show CDR1 as SGHRS and CDR2 as YFSETQ. J was trimmed by 5 bases and V by 2 bases; bases with no gene match: 5. The CDR3 is 16 residues long. The CDR3 here is CASSFPGLAGHNEQFF. The DNA of the CDR3 is TGCGCCAGCAGCTTTCCGGGACTAGCGGGCCACAATGAGCAGTTCTTC.

This chain links TRBV20-1 with TRBJ2-5; perhaps D is TRBD1 or TRBD2 (7 bases each). The CDR3 is 14 amino acids. V lost 5 bases to trimming and J lost 4 bases, with 17 bases between them. Germline values: CDR1 DFQATT, CDR2 SNEGSKA (reference sequence). Here the CDR3 DNA reads TGCAGTGCTGCCCAGGGGGGGAGGACAGAGACCCAGTACTTC. This codes for CSAAQGGRTETQYF.

This clonotype was counted ten times or more. This CDR3 is CATSRVRQGNHEQFF. The DNA of the CDR3 is TGTGCCACCAGCAGAGTGCGACAGGGTAACCATGAGCAGTTCTTC. The chain is built from TRBV15 and TRBJ2-1, with TRBD1 matching over 7 bases. The J segment lost 8 bases and the V segment lost 1 base, leaving 8 bases of the junction unmatched. The CDR3 length is 15 residues. Germline values: CDR1 LNHNV, CDR2 YYDKDF (reference sequence). The entire variable domain, with the rest obtained from reference TRBV15 and TRBJ2-1, is as follows: DAMVIQNPRYQVTQFGKPVTLSCSQTLNHNVMYWYQQKSSQAPKLLFHYYDKDFNNEADTPDNFQSRRPNTSFCFLDIRSPGLGDTAMYLCATSRVRQGNHEQFFGPGTRLTVL.

V and J are TRBV7-4 and TRBJ2-7; D may correspond to TRBD1 or TRBD2 (5 bases each). The length of the CDR3 is 16 residues. With 4 bases removed from V and 3 bases from J, the gap between germline ends came to 19 bases. Germline values: CDR1 SGHVT, CDR2 SQSDAQ. The CDR3 is CASSWVSGPKCYEQYF. The DNA for the CDR3 is TGTGCCAGCAGCTGGGTTTCGGGACCGAAATGCTACGAGCAGTACTTC.

The chain uses TRBV5-1 and TRBJ2-7; 9 nucleotides align to TRBD1. This CDR3 region has 15 residues. In germline, CDR1 is SGHRS, CDR2 YFSETQ. J gave up 0 bases and V 2 bases, and 3 bases lay outside the gene matches. This CDR3 reads CASSLTGGDSYEQYF. CDR3 DNA: TGCGCCAGCAGCTTAACAGGGGGCGACTCCTACGAGCAGTACTTC.

J is TRBJ1-2 and V is TRBV20-1; D remains unclear. The CDR3 sequence is 11 residues long. Trimming left V 5 bases short and J 8 bases short, with 12 bases between. Per germline, CDR1 DFQATT and CDR2 SNEGSKA (reference sequence). Here the CDR3 DNA reads TGCAGTGCTTCAAAGGACTGGGGCTACACCTTC. Its translation is CSASKDWGYTF.

This clonotype has a handful of counts. This sequence joins TRBV4-3 and TRBJ2-3; the D gene is possibly TRBD1 (5 bases). CDR1 and CDR2 from the germline V gene are LGHNA and YSLEER. The CDR3 totals 16 residues. V gave up 0 bases and J gave up 0 bases, with 10 bases separating them. This chain's CDR3 is CASSQDRQTSTDTQYF. For the CDR3, the DNA is TGCGCCAGCAGCCAAGATCGACAGACTAGCACAGATACGCAGTATTTT.

The gene calls are TRBV20-1 and TRBJ2-2; 10 bases agree with TRBD2. J gave up 6 bases and V 5 bases, and 9 bases lay outside the gene matches. The CDR3 is made up of 15 amino acids. Germline-derived CDR1 and CDR2 are DFQATT and SNEGSKA (reference sequence). CDR3 sequence reads: CSAVAGGPAAGELFF. The CDR3 coding sequence is TGCAGTGCTGTAGCGGGGGGCCCCGCCGCCGGGGAGCTGTTTTTT.

This clonotype appeared a few times. The rearrangement joins TRBV20-1 to TRBJ2-7; 10 positions match TRBD1. V gave up 4 bases and J gave up 0 bases; unmatched junction bases: 9. There are 16 residues in the CDR3. Germline CDR1 is DFQATT and CDR2 is SNEGSKA (reference sequence). The CDR3: CSATDRGARSSYEQYF. CDR3 nucleotide sequence: TGCAGTGCTACGGACAGGGGGGCCAGAAGCTCCTACGAGCAGTACTTC.

This chain links TRBV10-3 with TRBJ2-7; 8 positions agree with TRBD1. The CDR3 contains 16 residues. V was clipped by 9 bases and J by 5 bases; unmatched bases: 18. Germline V lookup: CDR1 ENHRY, CDR2 SYGVKD. The CDR3: CAIRSDRAEVRNEQYF. In DNA, the CDR3 is TGTGCCATACGGTCGGACAGGGCAGAAGTAAGAAACGAGCAGTACTTC.

In this sample, this clonotype turned up once. The chain carries TRBV2 and TRBJ2-1; 7 positions match TRBD2. V was pared by 10 bases and J by 0 bases, with 15 bases of the junction left unmatched. Looked up from germline, CDR1 is SNHLY and CDR2 is FYNNEI. This CDR3 spans 17 amino acids. The CDR3 sequence: CATPKGSGESSYNEQFF. CDR3 sequence (DNA): TGTGCCACCCCAAAGGGCAGCGGGGAGAGCTCCTACAATGAGCAGTTCTTC.

The chain is built from TRBV20-1 and TRBJ2-5; 8 bases match TRBD1. The end of the DNA aligns better with TRBJ2-7, so the J call may be wrong. The CDR3 sequence is 14 residues long. The V gene's germline CDR1 is DFQATT and CDR2 SNEGSKA (reference sequence). In nucleotides, the CDR3 is TGCAGTGCTAGCGCGGGACAGGTAGCCTACGAGCAGTACTTC. This codes for CSASAGQVAYEQYF.

This chain links TRBV7-9 with TRBJ1-1; the D is unclear. The CDR3 length is 18 residues. The V and J ends lost 5 bases and 3 bases respectively, with 25 bases between them. Germline V lookup: CDR1 SEHNR, CDR2 FQNEAQ (reference sequence). The CDR3 DNA reads as TGTGCCAGCAGCCCCACCCCCGAGGATTTTTTTCTCGACACTGAAGCTTTCTTT. Translated, it gives CASSPTPEDFFLDTEAFF.

The gene calls are TRBV4-3 and TRBJ2-1; TRBD2 agrees at 10 bases. The CDR3 has 17 amino acids. From germline, CDR1 is LGHNA and CDR2 YSLEER. V gave up 0 bases and J gave up 4 bases; unmatched junction bases: 6. The CDR3 DNA sequence: TGCGCCAGCAGCCAAGATCCGAGCGGGGGGGGATACAATGAGCAGTTCTTC. Protein sequence: CASSQDPSGGGYNEQFF.

This sequence joins TRBV6-2 or TRBV6-3 and TRBJ2-3; D unclear. The CDR3 contains 15 residues. V gave up 5 bases and J gave up 0 bases, with 12 bases separating them. From germline, CDR1 is MNHEY and CDR2 SVGEGT. The CDR3: CASSRPKVSTDTQYF. CDR3 coding DNA: TGTGCCAGCAGTCGGCCCAAAGTTAGCACAGATACGCAGTATTTT.

The DNA for the CDR3 is TGCAGTGCTAGACGACCGGGACAGAACACCGGGGAGCTGTTTTTT. This encodes CSARRPGQNTGELFF. The gene calls are TRBV20-1 and TRBJ2-2; TRBD1 might be the D (6 bases). The CDR3 runs to 15 residues. Germline CDR1 is DFQATT and CDR2 is SNEGSKA (reference sequence). Trimming stripped 2 bases from V and 1 base from J, with 11 bases between.

This chain joins TRBV3-1 and TRBJ1-4; 7 bases map to TRBD1. Trimming at V came to 6 bases and at J to 5 bases, leaving 9 bases not matched to a gene. Germline loops: CDR1 LGHDT, CDR2 YNNKEL (reference sequence). This CDR3 region has 15 residues. Written as DNA, the CDR3 is TGTGCCAGCAGTATTGGGACAGCTCGGAATGAAAAACTGTTTTTT. Amino acids: CASSIGTARNEKLFF.

CDR3: CASTPSPVLETQYF. CDR3 nucleotides: TGTGCCAGCACCCCAAGCCCGGTTTTGGAGACCCAGTACTTC. This chain links TRBV12-3 or TRBV12-4 with TRBJ2-5; D is unresolved. The ends were cut back, 7 bases at V and 5 bases at J, with 17 bases in the middle. CDR3 size: 14 residues.

This clonotype was observed a handful of times. The chain links TRBV15 to TRBJ2-1; D not certain. The germline CDR1 and CDR2 sequences are LNHNV and YYDKDF (reference sequence). V was cut by 3 bases and J by 5 bases, with 11 bases left in between. There are 14 residues in the CDR3. CDR3 region: CATSSRTGNNEQFF. CDR3 nucleotide sequence: TGTGCCACCAGCAGTAGGACGGGTAACAATGAGCAGTTCTTC.